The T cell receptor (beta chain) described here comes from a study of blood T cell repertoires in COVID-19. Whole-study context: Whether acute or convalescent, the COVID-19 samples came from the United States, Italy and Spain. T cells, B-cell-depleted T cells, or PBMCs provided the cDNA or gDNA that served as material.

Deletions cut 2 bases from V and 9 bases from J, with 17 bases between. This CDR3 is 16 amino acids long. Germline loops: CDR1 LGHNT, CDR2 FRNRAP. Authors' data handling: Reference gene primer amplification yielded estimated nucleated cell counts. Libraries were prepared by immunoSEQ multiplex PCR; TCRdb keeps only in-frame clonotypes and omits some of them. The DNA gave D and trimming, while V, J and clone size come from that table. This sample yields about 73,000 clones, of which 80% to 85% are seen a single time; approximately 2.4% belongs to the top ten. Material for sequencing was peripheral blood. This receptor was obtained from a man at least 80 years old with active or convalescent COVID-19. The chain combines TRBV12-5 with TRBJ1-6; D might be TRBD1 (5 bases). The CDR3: CASGLSHGGGISPLHF. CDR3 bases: TGTGCTAGTGGTTTGAGCCACGGGGGGGGGATTTCACCCCTCCACTTT.